Sequencing of this T cell receptor beta chain was carried out in a study of human T cells and chemical hapten exposure. This clonotype was counted a few times. TCRdb re-derived calls from the RACE reads in MiXCR, one entry per CDR3 protein. Here the sample spans tens of thousands of distinct CDR3 sequences, 8.5% to 12% being singletons. The time point is: patch test 2, 6 weeks after DPC sensitization. Treatment of the sample: therapeutic diphenylcyclopropenone sensitization with weekly scalp DPC. The ends lost 5 bases at V and 6 bases at J; junction bases unmatched: 8. The CDR3 is made up of 15 amino acids. Germline lookup yields CDR1 SGHVS and CDR2 FQNEAQ.

The chain recombines TRBV7-8 with TRBJ1-4; 8 nucleotides align to TRBD1. The sample here was whole blood, taken in connection with sensitization to the hapten diphenylcyclopropenone (DPC). This clonotype was sampled from a woman in her 50s with alopecia areata. Some clones in this sample may be carry-over from other donors' samples. The CDR3 reads CASSRGTGWDEKLFF. In DNA, the CDR3 is TGTGCCAGCAGCCGAGGGACAGGTTGGGATGAAAAACTGTTTTTT. The variable domain in full, with the rest retrieved from reference TRBV7-8 and TRBJ1-4, is GAGVSQSPRYKVAKRGQDVALRCDPISGHVSLFWYQQALGQGPEFLTYFQNEAQLDKSGLPSDRFFAERPEGSVSTLKIQRTQQEDSAVYLCASSRGTGWDEKLFFGSGTQLSVL.